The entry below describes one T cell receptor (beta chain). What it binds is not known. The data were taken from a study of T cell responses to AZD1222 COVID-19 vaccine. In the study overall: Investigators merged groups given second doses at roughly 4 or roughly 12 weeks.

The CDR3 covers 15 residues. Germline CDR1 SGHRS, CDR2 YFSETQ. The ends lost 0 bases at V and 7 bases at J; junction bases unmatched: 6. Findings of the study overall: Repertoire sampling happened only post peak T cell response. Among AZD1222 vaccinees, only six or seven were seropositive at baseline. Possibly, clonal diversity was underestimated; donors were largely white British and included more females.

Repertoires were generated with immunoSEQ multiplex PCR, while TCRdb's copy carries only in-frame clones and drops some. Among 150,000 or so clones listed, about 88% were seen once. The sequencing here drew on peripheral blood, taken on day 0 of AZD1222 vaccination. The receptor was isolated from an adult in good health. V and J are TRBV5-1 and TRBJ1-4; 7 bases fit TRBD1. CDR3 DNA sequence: TGCGCCAGCAGCTTGGAAAACAGGGGAGGTGAAAAACTGTTTTTT. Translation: CASSLENRGGEKLFF. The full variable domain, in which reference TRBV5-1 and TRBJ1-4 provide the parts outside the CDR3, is KAGVTQTPRYLIKTRGQQVTLSCSPISGHRSVSWYQQTPGQGLQFLFEYFSETQRNKGNFPGRFSGRQFSNSRSEMNVSTLELGDSALYLCASSLENRGGEKLFFGSGTQLSVL.